The source of this TCR beta chain is a study of blood T cell repertoires in COVID-19. Clinical history reported by participants formed the basis on which cohorts were assigned. Authors' processing steps: Using reference gene primer amplification, nucleated cell counts were estimated. Measured with immunoSEQ multiplex PCR; TCRdb has only the in-frame clones, and not every one. V and J calls and clone size are as listed in that table; D and trimming were resolved from the DNA. In the table there are 250,000 or so clones, around 90% of which are singletons. This CDR3 region has 13 residues. Germline CDR1 is WNHNN and CDR2 is SYGVQD (reference sequence). Trimming shortened V by 5 bases and J by 1 base, and 5 bases separated the two germline ends.

The clonotype originates from a human donor in a cohort exposed to, infected with or recovered from COVID-19 (not recorded which). The donor label of this sample is uncertain. The sequencing sample was made of PBMCs or T cells enriched from blood (not recorded which). The V and J genes are TRBV10-1 and TRBJ2-2, with D perhaps TRBD1 (5 bases). The chain's CDR3 is CASSTGNTGELFF. CDR3 DNA sequence: TGCGCCAGCAGTACAGGGAACACCGGGGAGCTGTTTTTT.